A single sample is the source of the 12 T cell receptor beta chains below, sequenced in a study of regulatory T cells in long-lasting Graves disease. Specified time point: persistent/refractory GD, antithyroid drugs over 5 years with positive TRAb. PBMC-derived RNA was used for the TCR library. Construction of the TCR beta libraries employed iRepertoire HTBI primers in conjunction with Arm-PCR of CDR3 regions. TCRdb reprocessed the multiplex PCR reads via MiXCR and lists one record per CDR3 protein. This sample has roughly 300,000 distinct CDR3 sequences, with less than 20% found just once. Sequences were derived from peripheral blood mononuclear cells (PBMCs), sampled when the disease was refractory, from a patient treated with antithyroid drugs. The source is a female donor with Graves disease.

The chain combines TRBV6-1 with TRBJ1-1, with 11 positions matching TRBD1. The CDR3 extends over 13 amino acids. CDR1 is MNHNS and CDR2 is SASEGT in the germline V gene. Trimming took 6 bases from V and 8 from J; bases not matched to a gene: 5. The CDR3 DNA follows: TGTGCCAGCAGACCCGGGACAGGGGGGGAAGCTTTCTTT. This translates into CASRPGTGGEAFF.

This clonotype has a count of ten or more. The rearrangement joins TRBV2 to TRBJ2-5; 7 bases match TRBD1. Germline CDR1 reads SNHLY; CDR2 reads FYNNEI. Losses at the gene ends were 5 bases for V and 1 base for J; bases not matched to a gene: 4. The CDR3 extends over 14 amino acids. CDR3 protein: CASSKDRVQETQYF. In DNA form, the CDR3 reads TGTGCCAGCAGTAAAGACAGGGTCCAAGAGACCCAGTACTTC.

This clonotype was seen repeatedly, ten times or more. This chain uses TRBV12-3 or TRBV12-4 with TRBJ2-7, with 8 bases that match TRBD1. The CDR3 length is 14 residues. Trimming cost V 7 bases and J 5 bases; bases outside gene matches: 10. CDR3 bases: TGTGCCAGCAAAGGCCAGGCAGGGGGCCACGAGCAGTACTTC. Translated: CASKGQAGGHEQYF.

The V call is TRBV18, the J call TRBJ2-1; D is uncertain. The CDR3 consists of 13 residues. CDR1 and CDR2 (germline): KGHSH, LQKENI. V shed 7 bases and J shed 7 bases, with 14 bases lying between them. CDR3 sequence reads: CASYSPRWNEQFF. DNA for the CDR3: TGTGCCAGCTACTCCCCCCGTTGGAATGAGCAGTTCTTC. The full variable domain, with the rest looked up from reference TRBV18 and TRBJ2-1, is NAGVMQNPRHLVRRRGQEARLRCSPMKGHSHVYWYRQLPEEGLKFMVYLQKENIIDESGMPKERFSAEFPKEGPSILRIQQVVRGDSAAYFCASYSPRWNEQFFGPGTRLTVL.

This sequence joins TRBV19 and TRBJ1-6, with D hard to call. Germline V lookup: CDR1 LNHDA, CDR2 SQIVND (reference sequence). The CDR3 is 17 residues long. V was clipped by 5 bases and J by 0 bases, with 14 bases between them. For the CDR3, the DNA is TGTGCCAGTAGTCGATACGGGCCCAGCTCCTATAATTCACCCCTCCACTTT. Its translation is CASSRYGPSSYNSPLHF.

This clonotype was recorded at least ten times. This chain uses TRBV28 with TRBJ2-5; the D gene is possibly TRBD1 (6 bases). The length of the CDR3 is 15 residues. The V and J ends lost 5 bases and 5 bases respectively, with 18 bases between them. Germline CDR1 is MDHEN and CDR2 is SYDVKM. CDR3 coding DNA: TGTGCCAGCAGTAAAGGCCTCACAGGGTGGGAGACCCAGTACTTC. Protein sequence: CASSKGLTGWETQYF. Filled out from reference TRBV28 and TRBJ2-5, the complete variable domain reads DVKVTQSSRYLVKRTGEKVFLECVQDMDHENMFWYRQDPGLGLRLIYFSYDVKMKEKGDIPEGYSVSREKKERFSLILESASTNQTSMYLCASSKGLTGWETQYFGPGTRLLVL.

This chain links TRBV6-1 with TRBJ1-5; D unresolved. The length of the CDR3 is 15 residues. The V gene's germline CDR1 is MNHNS and CDR2 SASEGT. The V and J ends lost 0 bases and 3 bases respectively, with 9 bases between them. CDR3 DNA sequence: TGTGCCAGCAGTGAAGCCTCGGGGAACAATCAGCCCCAGCATTTT. This translates into CASSEASGNNQPQHF.

In its sample, this clonotype was seen many times. The V gene is TRBV3-1, the J gene TRBJ2-5, with TRBD2 matching 10 bases. Germline V gene data show CDR1 as LGHDT and CDR2 as YNNKEL (reference sequence). J lost 4 bases, V lost 4 bases, and 12 bases had no gene match. The CDR3 covers 17 residues. CDR3 sequence reads: CASSPRRAGGPRETQYF. The CDR3 region has the DNA TGTGCCAGCAGCCCAAGGCGAGCGGGGGGGCCTCGAGAGACCCAGTACTTC.

This clonotype was picked up many times. The rearrangement uses TRBV19 and TRBJ1-5; tentative D call: TRBD1 (5 bases). Trimming cost V 10 bases and J 7 bases, with 14 bases left between them. The germline V gene encodes CDR1 LNHDA and CDR2 SQIVND (reference sequence). The CDR3 runs 12 residues. The CDR3: CATALWGQPQHF. In DNA, the CDR3 is TGTGCCACCGCCCTATGGGGGCAGCCCCAGCATTTT.

This clonotype showed up many times. The rearrangement uses TRBV7-2 and TRBJ2-7; 10 nucleotides agree with TRBD1. This CDR3 spans 13 amino acids. Germline CDR1 is SGHTA and CDR2 is FQGNSA. V trimming: 5 bases; J trimming: 5 bases; junction bases outside the gene matches: 3. This CDR3 reads CASSRDRGDEQYF. The CDR3 nucleotides read TGTGCCAGCAGCCGGGACAGGGGAGACGAGCAGTACTTC.

This clonotype came up many times. The chain recombines TRBV2 with TRBJ1-1, with D unresolved. CDR3 length: 13 residues. The V gene's germline CDR1 is SNHLY and CDR2 FYNNEI. The germline V and J ends were trimmed by 0 bases and 5 bases, with 7 bases remaining between them. This CDR3 is CASSEALHTEAFF. The DNA for the CDR3 is TGTGCCAGCAGTGAAGCGTTACATACTGAAGCTTTCTTT.

This clonotype appeared many times. V is TRBV7-2 and J is TRBJ1-2, with D possibly TRBD1 on 6 matching bases. The CDR3 is 15 residues long. Trimming removed 3 bases at V and 3 bases at J, with 14 bases between. CDR1 and CDR2 (germline): SGHTA, FQGNSA. CDR3 amino acids: CASSFSRGRDYGYTF. The CDR3 DNA reads TGTGCCAGCAGCTTTAGCAGGGGAAGGGACTATGGCTACACCTTC.